These T cell receptor beta chains were read from a single sample in a study of a mutant IDH1 vaccine in newly diagnosed glioma. Libraries were prepared by immunoSEQ multiplex PCR; TCRdb keeps only in-frame clonotypes and omits some of them. The table lists tens of thousands of clones, around 80% of them singletons. The sequences come from peripheral blood mononuclear cells (PBMCs), collected from a glioma patient treated with radiotherapy, temozolomide or both. The receptor source for this set is a woman between 18 and 30 years old with glioma. Some clones in this sample may be carry-over from other donors' samples. The CDR3 runs from the conserved cysteine through the conserved F or W. D genes are given only for firm matches. A clone size is listed for some rows: how often the clone was seen (once, few, many), or a class if it is expanded.

D gene: TRBD2
V gene: TRBV29-1
clone size: NA
J gene: TRBJ2-7
CDR3 DNA: TGCAGCGTGCCGGATGGAGCGGGAGGGTACGAGCAGTACTTC
CDR3 protein: CSVPDGAGGYEQYF

D gene: NA
V gene: TRBV5-1
clone size: NA
J gene: TRBJ1-1
CDR3 DNA: TGCGCCAGCAGCTTGTCGGGGGGCGGCACTGAAGCTTTCTTT
CDR3 protein: CASSLSGGGTEAFF

D gene: TRBD1
V gene: TRBV7-2
clone size: NA
J gene: TRBJ2-7
CDR3 DNA: TGTGCCAGCAGCCCTCGGACAGGGATGAGCGAGCAGTACTTC
CDR3 protein: CASSPRTGMSEQYF

D gene: NA
V gene: TRBV7-2
clone size: NA
J gene: TRBJ2-3
CDR3 DNA: TGTGCCAGCAGCCCCTTCAGGGGGGGCGCAGATACGCAGTATTTT
CDR3 protein: CASSPFRGGADTQYF

D gene: NA
V gene: TRBV4-1
clone size: few
J gene: TRBJ1-1
CDR3 DNA: TGCGCCAGCAGCCAAGCGGTAAAGGGTATATTAGAAGCTTTCTTT
CDR3 protein: CASSQAVKGILEAFF

D gene: TRBD2
V gene: TRBV6-5
clone size: NA
J gene: TRBJ2-1
CDR3 DNA: TGTGCCAGCAGCCTCTCCAGCGGGAGCAATGAGCAGTTCTTC
CDR3 protein: CASSLSSGSNEQFF

D gene: NA
V gene: TRBV25-1
clone size: NA
J gene: TRBJ1-2
CDR3 DNA: TGTGCCAGTACGGACGGGTGGAACTATGGCTACACCTTC
CDR3 protein: CASTDGWNYGYTF

D gene: NA
V gene: TRBV11-3
clone size: NA
J gene: TRBJ1-1
CDR3 DNA: TGTGCCAGCAGCTTAGAGGGAGAAATGAACACTGAAGCTTTCTTT
CDR3 protein: CASSLEGEMNTEAFF

D gene: TRBD1
V gene: TRBV6-5
clone size: NA
J gene: TRBJ1-1
CDR3 DNA: TGTGCCAGCAGGCAGACAGGGGGAGACACTGAAGCTTTCTTT
CDR3 protein: CASRQTGGDTEAFF

D gene: TRBD2
V gene: TRBV4-1
clone size: NA
J gene: TRBJ2-3
CDR3 DNA: TGCGCCAGCAGCCAAGAAGCTCTAGCGGGAGCAACAGATACGCAGTATTTT
CDR3 protein: CASSQEALAGATDTQYF

D gene: TRBD2
V gene: TRBV9
clone size: NA
J gene: TRBJ2-3
CDR3 DNA: TGTGCCAGCAGCGCCGGGTGGCGGGAGCAAGTCACAGATACGCAGTATTTT
CDR3 protein: CASSAGWREQVTDTQYF

D gene: NA
V gene: TRBV4-3
clone size: NA
J gene: TRBJ1-6
CDR3 DNA: TGCGCCAGCAGCCAAGGACAGGATTCACCCCTCCACTTT
CDR3 protein: CASSQGQDSPLHF

D gene: NA
V gene: TRBV2
clone size: once
J gene: TRBJ1-5
CDR3 DNA: TGTGCCAGCAGGCGGGATTCTAATCAGCTCCAGCATTTT
CDR3 protein: CASRRDSNQLQHF

D gene: NA
V gene: TRBV28
clone size: few
J gene: TRBJ1-5
CDR3 DNA: TGTGCCAGCAGTTTCCCCTCAGGGCTTCAGCCCCAGCATTTT
CDR3 protein: CASSFPSGLQPQHF

D gene: TRBD1
V gene: TRBV7-8
clone size: NA
J gene: TRBJ1-5
CDR3 DNA: TGTGCCAGCAGCTTAGCGAGGGGGCAGCTTTATAGCAATCAGCCCCAGCATTTT
CDR3 protein: CASSLARGQLYSNQPQHF

D gene: NA
V gene: TRBV25-1
clone size: NA
J gene: TRBJ1-2
CDR3 DNA: TGTGCCGTCATCGGGCCGTCGGGTGGCTACACCTTC
CDR3 protein: CAVIGPSGGYTF

D gene: NA
V gene: TRBV11-2
clone size: NA
J gene: TRBJ2-7
CDR3 DNA: TGTGCCAGCAGTCCCCCGGTGGGCGAGTCTTACTACGAGCAGTACTTC
CDR3 protein: CASSPPVGESYYEQYF

D gene: NA
V gene: TRBV30
clone size: NA
J gene: TRBJ1-1
CDR3 DNA: TGTGCCTGGTCTACAGGGCGAAGCACTGAAGCTTTCTTT
CDR3 protein: CAWSTGRSTEAFF

D gene: NA
V gene: TRBV6-5
clone size: once
J gene: TRBJ1-4
CDR3 DNA: TGTGCCAGCAGTCTCCGGGACAATTATGAAAAACTGTTTTTT
CDR3 protein: CASSLRDNYEKLFF

D gene: NA
V gene: TRBV10-2
clone size: NA
J gene: TRBJ1-2
CDR3 DNA: TGCGCCAGCAGTGAGGGGGCGGAAGGCTACACCTTC
CDR3 protein: CASSEGAEGYTF

D gene: TRBD1
V gene: TRBV7-9
clone size: NA
J gene: TRBJ1-4
CDR3 DNA: TGTGCCAGCAGCGTAGGACAGGGAACTAATGAAAAACTGTTTTTT
CDR3 protein: CASSVGQGTNEKLFF

D gene: TRBD2
V gene: TRBV7-6
clone size: NA
J gene: TRBJ2-7
CDR3 DNA: TGTGCCAGCAGTCTCCGTATTCTATCTAGCGGAGGCGGCGAGCAGTACTTC
CDR3 protein: CASSLRILSSGGGEQYF

D gene: TRBD1
V gene: TRBV19
clone size: NA
J gene: TRBJ1-5
CDR3 DNA: TGTGCCAGTAGGATGGGGTCAGGGGGGGTGATTCAGCCCCAGCATTTT
CDR3 protein: CASRMGSGGVIQPQHF

D gene: NA
V gene: TRBV4-2
clone size: NA
J gene: TRBJ1-4
CDR3 DNA: TGTGCCAGCAGCCTACTCAGGGGAACTAATGAAAAACTGTTTTTT
CDR3 protein: CASSLLRGTNEKLFF

D gene: NA
V gene: TRBV6-5
clone size: NA
J gene: TRBJ1-2
CDR3 DNA: TGTGCCAGCCAGGAGGGAGCGGGTGGCTACACCTTC
CDR3 protein: CASQEGAGGYTF

D gene: NA
V gene: TRBV30
clone size: medium-sized
J gene: TRBJ1-1
CDR3 DNA: TGTGCCTGGAGTGTACAGCCGGGGACTGAAGCTTTCTTT
CDR3 protein: CAWSVQPGTEAFF

D gene: TRBD1
V gene: TRBV9
clone size: NA
J gene: TRBJ2-1
CDR3 DNA: TGTGCCAGCAGCGTAGGACAGGGCTATGAGCAGTTCTTC
CDR3 protein: CASSVGQGYEQFF

D gene: NA
V gene: TRBV19
clone size: NA
J gene: TRBJ2-7
CDR3 DNA: TGTGCCAGTAGTTCGGCCCTCTACTACGAGCAGTACTTC
CDR3 protein: CASSSALYYEQYF

D gene: NA
V gene: TRBV5-1
clone size: NA
J gene: TRBJ2-5
CDR3 DNA: TGCGCCAGCAGCTTGGTGTTGGAGACCCAGTACTTC
CDR3 protein: CASSLVLETQYF

D gene: TRBD1
V gene: TRBV14
clone size: few
J gene: TRBJ2-7
CDR3 DNA: TGTGCCAGCAGCCGGACAGGGTCCGCTCTCTACGAGCAGTACTTC
CDR3 protein: CASSRTGSALYEQYF

D gene: NA
V gene: TRBV4-3
clone size: NA
J gene: TRBJ1-2
CDR3 DNA: TGCGCCAGCAGCCAAGGAGCGTGGACGGAAAACTATGGCTACACCTTC
CDR3 protein: CASSQGAWTENYGYTF

D gene: NA
V gene: TRBV15
clone size: NA
J gene: TRBJ2-7
CDR3 DNA: TGTGCCACCAGCAGTGACAATCTCTACGAGCAGTACTTC
CDR3 protein: CATSSDNLYEQYF